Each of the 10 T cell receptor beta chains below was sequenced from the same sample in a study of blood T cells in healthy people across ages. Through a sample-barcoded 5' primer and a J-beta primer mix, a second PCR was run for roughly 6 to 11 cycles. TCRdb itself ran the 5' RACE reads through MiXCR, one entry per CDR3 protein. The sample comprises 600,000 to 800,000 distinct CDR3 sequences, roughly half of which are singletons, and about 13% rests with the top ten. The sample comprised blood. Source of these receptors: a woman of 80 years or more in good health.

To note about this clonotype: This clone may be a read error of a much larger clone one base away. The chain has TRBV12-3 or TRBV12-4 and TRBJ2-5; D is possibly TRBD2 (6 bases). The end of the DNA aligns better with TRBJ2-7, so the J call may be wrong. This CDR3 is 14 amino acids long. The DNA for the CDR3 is TGTGCCAGCAGTTTAGGAGCCCTCGGGGGCGAGCAGTACTTC. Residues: CASSLGALGGEQYF.

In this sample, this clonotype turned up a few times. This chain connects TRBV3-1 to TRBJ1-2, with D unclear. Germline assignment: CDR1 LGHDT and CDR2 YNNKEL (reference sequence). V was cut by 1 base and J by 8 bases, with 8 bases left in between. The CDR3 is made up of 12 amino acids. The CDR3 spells CASSQGLGGYTF. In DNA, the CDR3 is TGTGCCAGCAGCCAAGGGCTTGGAGGCTACACCTTC. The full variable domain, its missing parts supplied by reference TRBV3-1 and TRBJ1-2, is DTAVSQTPKYLVTQMGNDKSIKCEQNLGHDTMYWYKQDSKKFLKIMFSYNNKELIINETVPNRFSPKSPDKAHLNLHINSLELGDSAVYFCASSQGLGGYTFGSGTRLTVV.

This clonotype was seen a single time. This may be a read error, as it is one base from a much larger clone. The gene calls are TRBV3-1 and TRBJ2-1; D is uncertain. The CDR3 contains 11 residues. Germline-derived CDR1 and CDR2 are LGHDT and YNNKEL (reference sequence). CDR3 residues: CASSSMNGQFF. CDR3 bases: TGTGCCAGCAGCTCCATGAATGGGCAGTTCTTC.

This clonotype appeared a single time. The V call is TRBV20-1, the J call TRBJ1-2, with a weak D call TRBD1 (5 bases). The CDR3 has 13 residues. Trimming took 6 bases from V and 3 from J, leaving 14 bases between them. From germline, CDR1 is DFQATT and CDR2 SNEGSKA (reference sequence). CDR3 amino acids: CSAREGTYYGYTF. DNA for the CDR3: TGCAGTGCCAGGGAGGGGACCTACTATGGCTACACCTTC.

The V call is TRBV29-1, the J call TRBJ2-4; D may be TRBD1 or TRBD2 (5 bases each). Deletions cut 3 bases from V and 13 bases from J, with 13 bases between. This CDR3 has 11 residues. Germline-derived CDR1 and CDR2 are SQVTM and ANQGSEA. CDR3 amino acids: CSVEILGEQYF. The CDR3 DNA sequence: TGCAGCGTTGAGATATTGGGGGAGCAGTACTTC.

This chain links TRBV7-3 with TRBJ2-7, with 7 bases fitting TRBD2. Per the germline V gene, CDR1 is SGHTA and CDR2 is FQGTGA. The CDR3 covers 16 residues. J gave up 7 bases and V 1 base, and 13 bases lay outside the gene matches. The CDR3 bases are TGTGCCAGCAGCTTAAGGAAAGCGGGATTCTACAATGAGCAGTACTTC. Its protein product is CASSLRKAGFYNEQYF. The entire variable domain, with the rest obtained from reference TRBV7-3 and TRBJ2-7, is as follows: GAGVSQTPSNKVTEKGKYVELRCDPISGHTALYWYRQSLGQGPEFLIYFQGTGAADDSGLPNDRFFAVRPEGSVSTLKIQRTERGDSAVYLCASSLRKAGFYNEQYFGPGTRLTVT.

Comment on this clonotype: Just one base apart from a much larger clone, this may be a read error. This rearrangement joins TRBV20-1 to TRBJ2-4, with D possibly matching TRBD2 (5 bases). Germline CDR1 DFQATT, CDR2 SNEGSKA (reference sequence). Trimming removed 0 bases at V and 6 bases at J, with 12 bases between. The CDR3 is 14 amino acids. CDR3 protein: CSARDGLAGNIQYF. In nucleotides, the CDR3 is TGCAGTGCTAGAGATGGGCTAGCTGGAAACATTCAGTACTTC.

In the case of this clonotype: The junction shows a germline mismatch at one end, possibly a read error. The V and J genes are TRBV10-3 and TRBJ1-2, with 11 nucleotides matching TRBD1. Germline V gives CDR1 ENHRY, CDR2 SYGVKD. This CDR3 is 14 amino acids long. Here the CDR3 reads CAIKGQGGAYGYIF. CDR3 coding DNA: TGTGCGATCAAGGGACAGGGGGGAGCCTATGGCTACATCTTC.

The CDR3 protein is CASISRTSGLETQYF. The CDR3, as DNA: TGTGCCAGCATTTCCAGGACTAGCGGGTTAGAGACCCAGTACTTC. This rearrangement joins TRBV6-2 or TRBV6-3 to TRBJ2-7; 11 bases map to TRBD2. The DNA end favors TRBJ2-5, so the J call may be wrong. This CDR3 comprises 15 residues. The germline V gene has CDR1 MNHEY and CDR2 SVGEGT.

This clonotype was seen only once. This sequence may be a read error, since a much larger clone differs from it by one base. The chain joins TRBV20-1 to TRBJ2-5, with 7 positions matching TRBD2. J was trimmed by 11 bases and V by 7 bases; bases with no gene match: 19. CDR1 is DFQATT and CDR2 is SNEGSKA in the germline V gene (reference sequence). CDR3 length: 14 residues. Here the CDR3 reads CSVIPAGIYNEQYF. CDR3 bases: TGCAGTGTTATTCCAGCGGGAATATACAATGAGCAGTACTTC.